These T cell receptor beta chains were read from a single sample in a study of blood T cell repertoires in COVID-19. The assay was immunoSEQ multiplex PCR, and TCRdb's table has in-frame clones only and misses some. The sample shows 55,000 to 65,000 clones, 84% of them seen only once. Material: peripheral blood. Receptors were obtained from a woman in her fifties or sixties with acute or convalescent COVID-19. Both conserved end residues are trimmed from each CDR3. Each record gives: J gene, V gene, CDR3 protein.

TRBJ2-7,TRBV5-1,ASSPREGSGGEQY
TRBJ1-5,TRBV18,ASSLGTGRNQPQH
TRBJ2-3,TRBV18,ASRKEFRRDTQY
TRBJ1-3,TRBV9,ASSDDRLGNTIY
TRBJ1-1,TRBV5-1,ASSYTSKTEAF
TRBJ2-1,TRBV5-1,ASSLVGSEQF
TRBJ1-5,TRBV2,ASRRPPGNQPQH
TRBJ2-7,TRBV5-1,ASSLPRLYEQY
TRBJ1-1,TRBV3-1/TRBV3-2,ASSQALIQGLEAF
TRBJ1-5,TRBV27,ASSLYQGSNQPQH
TRBJ1-2,TRBV6-1,ASSEGIPGYYGYT
TRBJ1-5,TRBV5-1,ASSLEGVGNQPQH
TRBJ2-2,TRBV29-1,SAAQVGLRSPGELF
TRBJ1-6,TRBV2,ASSGNSNSPLH
TRBJ1-3,TRBV6-2/TRBV6-3,ASSETGLSGNTIY
TRBJ1-2,TRBV2,ASRPKRGTEIYGYT
TRBJ2-7,TRBV5-5,ASSLKGQGADEQY
TRBJ1-2,TRBV15,ATSRDRGPIYGYT
TRBJ2-1,TRBV24-1,ATSDQMSGGGHNEQF
TRBJ1-2,TRBV19,ASSPTTGSGTGAGYT
TRBJ1-3,TRBV7-2,ASSLSNPGAGNTIY
TRBJ2-3,TRBV6-4,ASSKTAGVGTDTQY
TRBJ2-3,TRBV20-1,SARSSDTQY
TRBJ2-2,TRBV7-2,ASSPWTGKNTGELF
TRBJ1-3,TRBV10-3,AISPSREGGNTIY
TRBJ1-5,TRBV5-5,ASSYRWSNQPQH
TRBJ1-1,TRBV10-3,AISARGNTEAF
TRBJ2-5,TRBV19,ASSPGRSETQY
TRBJ1-3,TRBV2,ASSGQPISGNTIY
TRBJ2-6,TRBV5-4,ASSTWTGGRFSGANVLT
TRBJ2-7,TRBV11-2,ASSLAASGDSYEQY
TRBJ1-1,TRBV19,ASSPKVTGANTEAF
TRBJ1-2,TRBV19,ASSFRQAYGYT
TRBJ1-4,TRBV30,AVIQGFEKLF
TRBJ1-4,TRBV6-6,ASSQGHGSATNEKLF
TRBJ2-3,TRBV7-6,ASSLAASGGGKY
TRBJ1-2,TRBV27,ASSPRGLSGGGYT
TRBJ2-2,TRBV4-2,ASSLSTGELF
TRBJ1-2,TRBV5-4,ASSLAGQAYGYT
TRBJ1-3,TRBV3-1/TRBV3-2,ASSFRQGTGNTIY
TRBJ2-3,TRBV13,ASSPGQGGETDTQY
TRBJ2-3,TRBV19,ASSTGTADTQY
TRBJ1-2,TRBV19,AGPGFVYGYT
TRBJ2-1,TRBV5-1,ASSPLGHYNEQF
TRBJ1-2,TRBV9,ASSVAAGHRLVGYT
TRBJ1-1,TRBV12-3/TRBV12-4,ASSRGQGAEAF
TRBJ2-3,TRBV6-1,ASSDLAGGPDTQY
TRBJ1-3,TRBV7-2,ASSLGNYAGNTIY
TRBJ2-3,TRBV25-1,ASSEPLGRGTDTQY
TRBJ2-5,TRBV7-3,ASSWAPGKMETQY
TRBJ2-4,TRBV5-1,ASSFDSLAKNIQY
TRBJ1-2,TRBV6-2/TRBV6-3,ASSPRQPQTSDGYT
TRBJ2-3,TRBV3-1/TRBV3-2,ASSQDFGGGRDTQY
TRBJ1-3,TRBV7-9,ASSLVAGSGNTIY
TRBJ2-3,TRBV27,ASSFLASGYSSTDTQY
TRBJ1-4,TRBV9,ASSERQVPSTNEKLF
TRBJ1-5,TRBV19,ASSDLGGNQPQH
TRBJ1-1,TRBV12-3/TRBV12-4,ASSLTGGVEAF
TRBJ1-1,TRBV10-2,ASRGQQNTEAF
TRBJ1-4,TRBV7-3,ASSLGSGGKLF